This TCR beta chain was sequenced during a study of OX40 agonist ivuxolimab in advanced cancers. The repertoire was sequenced with immunoSEQ multiplex PCR; TCRdb's copy has only in-frame clones and lacks some. Among 50,000 to 70,000 clones listed, around 80% were seen once. With autoimmune disease history or systemic immunosuppression, patients were excluded. CDR3 length equals 17 residues. V trimming: 2 bases; J trimming: 9 bases; junction bases outside the gene matches: 13. Per the germline V gene, CDR1 is SGHDN and CDR2 is FVKESK. The rearrangement joins TRBV14 to TRBJ1-4; TRBD1 matches 9 bases. The material sequenced was CD4+ or CD8+ T cells sorted from blood, taken in a trial of the OX40 agonist ivuxolimab. The TCR comes from an adult with an advanced solid tumor such as melanoma, head and neck, liver or kidney cancer. The CDR3 protein is CASSQLPSGTGKQKLFF. The CDR3 region has the DNA TGTGCCAGCAGCCAACTCCCTTCCGGGACAGGGAAGCAAAAACTGTTTTTT.